This T cell receptor (beta chain) appears in the sequencing data of a study of cytomegalovirus exposure and HLA in healthy donors. Primers: 60 Vbeta forward and 13 Jbeta reverse. Some clones are missing from TCRdb's copy, which holds only in-frame ones; the method was immunoSEQ multiplex PCR. The table includes 170,000 or so clones, under 85% detected once. This clone is a singleton in its sample. Germline CDR1 SEHNR, CDR2 FQNEAQ (reference sequence). V trimming: 1 base; J trimming: 5 bases; junction bases outside the gene matches: 7. The CDR3 has 17 residues. The sequenced sample was PBMCs. This receptor was obtained from a man over 45 in good health and CMV-seronegative. The rearrangement uses TRBV7-9 and TRBJ2-2; 10 bases agree with TRBD2. CDR3 coding DNA: TGTGCCAGCAGCTTAGATCTAGCGGGAGTAGGAACCGGGGAGCTGTTTTTT. Protein product: CASSLDLAGVGTGELFF.